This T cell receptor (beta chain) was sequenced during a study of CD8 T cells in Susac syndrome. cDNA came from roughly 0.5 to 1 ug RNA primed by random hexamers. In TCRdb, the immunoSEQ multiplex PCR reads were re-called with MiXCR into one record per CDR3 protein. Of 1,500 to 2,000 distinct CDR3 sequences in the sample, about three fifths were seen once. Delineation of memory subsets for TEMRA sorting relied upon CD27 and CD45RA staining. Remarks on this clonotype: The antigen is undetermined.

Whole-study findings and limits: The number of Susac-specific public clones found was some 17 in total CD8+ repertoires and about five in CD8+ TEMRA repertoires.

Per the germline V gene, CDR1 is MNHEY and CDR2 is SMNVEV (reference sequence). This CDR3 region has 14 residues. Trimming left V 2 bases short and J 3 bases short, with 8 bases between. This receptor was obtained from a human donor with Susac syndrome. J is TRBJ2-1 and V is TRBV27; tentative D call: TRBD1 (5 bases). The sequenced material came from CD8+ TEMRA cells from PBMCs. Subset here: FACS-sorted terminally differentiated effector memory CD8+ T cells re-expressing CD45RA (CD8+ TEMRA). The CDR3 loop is CASSLQGFYNEQFF. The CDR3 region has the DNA TGTGCCAGCAGTTTACAGGGATTCTACAATGAGCAGTTCTTC.